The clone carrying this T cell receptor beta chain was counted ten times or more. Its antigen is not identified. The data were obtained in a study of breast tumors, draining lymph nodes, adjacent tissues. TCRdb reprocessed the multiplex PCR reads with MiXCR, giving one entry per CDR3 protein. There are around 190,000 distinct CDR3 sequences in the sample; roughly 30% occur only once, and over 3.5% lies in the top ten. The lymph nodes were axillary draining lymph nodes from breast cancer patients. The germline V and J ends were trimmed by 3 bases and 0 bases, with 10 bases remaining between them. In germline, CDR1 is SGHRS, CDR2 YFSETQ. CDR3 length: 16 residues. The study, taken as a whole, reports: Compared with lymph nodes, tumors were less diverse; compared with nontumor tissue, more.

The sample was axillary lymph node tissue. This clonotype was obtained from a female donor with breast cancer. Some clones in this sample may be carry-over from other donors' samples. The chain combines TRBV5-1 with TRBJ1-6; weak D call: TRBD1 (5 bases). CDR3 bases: TGCGCCAGCAGCTCCAGGGAGAGCTCCTATAATTCACCCCTCCACTTT. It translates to CASSSRESSYNSPLHF.